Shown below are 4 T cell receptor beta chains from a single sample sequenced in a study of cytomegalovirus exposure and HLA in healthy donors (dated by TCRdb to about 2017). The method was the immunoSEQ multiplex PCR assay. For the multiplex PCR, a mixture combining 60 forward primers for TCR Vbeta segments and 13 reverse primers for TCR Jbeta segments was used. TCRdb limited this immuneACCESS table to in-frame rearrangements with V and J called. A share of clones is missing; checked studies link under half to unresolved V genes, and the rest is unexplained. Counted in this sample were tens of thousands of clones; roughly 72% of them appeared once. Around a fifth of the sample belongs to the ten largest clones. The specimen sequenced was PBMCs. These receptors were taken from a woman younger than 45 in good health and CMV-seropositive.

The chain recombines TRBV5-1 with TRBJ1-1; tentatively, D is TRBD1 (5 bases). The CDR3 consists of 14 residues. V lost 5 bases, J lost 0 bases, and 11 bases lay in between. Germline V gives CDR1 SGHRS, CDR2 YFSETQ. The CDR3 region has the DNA TGCGCCAGCAGACACCAGGACATGAACACTGAAGCTTTCTTT. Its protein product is CASRHQDMNTEAFF.

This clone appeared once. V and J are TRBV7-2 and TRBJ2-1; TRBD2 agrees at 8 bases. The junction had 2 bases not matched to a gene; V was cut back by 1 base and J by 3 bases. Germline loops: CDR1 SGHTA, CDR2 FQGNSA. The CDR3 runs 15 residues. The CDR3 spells CASSLGRGGYNEQFF. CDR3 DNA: TGTGCCAGCAGCTTAGGCCGGGGGGGCTACAATGAGCAGTTCTTC.

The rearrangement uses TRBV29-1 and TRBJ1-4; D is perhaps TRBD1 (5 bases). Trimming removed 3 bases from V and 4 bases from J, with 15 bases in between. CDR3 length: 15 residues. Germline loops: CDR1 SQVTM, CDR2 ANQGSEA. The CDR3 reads CSVDGGSGYNEKLFF. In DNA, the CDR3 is TGCAGCGTTGACGGGGGGAGCGGATATAATGAAAAACTGTTTTTT.

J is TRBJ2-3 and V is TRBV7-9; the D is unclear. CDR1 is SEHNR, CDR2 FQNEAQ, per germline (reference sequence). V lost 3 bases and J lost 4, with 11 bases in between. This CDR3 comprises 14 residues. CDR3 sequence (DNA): TGTGCCAGCAGCTTGAGGAGTTTGGCAGATACGCAGTATTTT. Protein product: CASSLRSLADTQYF.